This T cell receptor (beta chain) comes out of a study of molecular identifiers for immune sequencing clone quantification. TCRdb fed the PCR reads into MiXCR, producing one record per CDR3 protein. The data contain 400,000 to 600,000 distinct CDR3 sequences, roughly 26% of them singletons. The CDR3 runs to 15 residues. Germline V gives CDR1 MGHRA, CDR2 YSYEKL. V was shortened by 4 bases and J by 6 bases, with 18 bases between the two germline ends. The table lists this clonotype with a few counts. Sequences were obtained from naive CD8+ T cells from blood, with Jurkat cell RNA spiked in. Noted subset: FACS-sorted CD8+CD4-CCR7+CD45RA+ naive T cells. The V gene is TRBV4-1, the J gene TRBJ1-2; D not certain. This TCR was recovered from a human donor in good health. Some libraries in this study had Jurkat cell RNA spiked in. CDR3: CASSPPGGGVNGYTF. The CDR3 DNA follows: TGCGCCAGCAGCCCCCCGGGCGGCGGGGTAAATGGCTACACCTTC.